This is a list of T cell receptor beta chains from one sample in a study of T cells in Graves' hyperthyroidism and ophthalmopathy. A single record per CDR3 protein comes from TCRdb applying MiXCR to the multiplex PCR reads. This table holds about 560,000 distinct CDR3 sequences, 11% to 15% found once. The sample comprised blood. The receptors stem from a woman aged 40 to 50 with Graves' hyperthyroidism. The CDR3 runs from the conserved cysteine through the conserved F or W. D genes are given only for firm matches. Size is omitted from some rows. Given values are once, few, many or a class for expanded clones.

V,size,J,D,CDR3,DNA
TRBV6-5,many,TRBJ2-1,TRBD2,CASSYSKNSGRDYNEQFF,TGTGCCAGCAGTTACTCGAAGAATAGCGGGAGGGATTACAATGAGCAGTTCTTC
TRBV27,NA,TRBJ2-3,NA,CASSSTTGAGVPTDTQYF,TGTGCCAGCAGTTCCACCACAGGGGCGGGAGTTCCCACAGATACGCAGTATTTT
TRBV3-1,many,TRBJ1-1,NA,CASSLSGFAEAFF,TGTGCCAGCAGCCTCTCGGGGTTTGCTGAAGCTTTCTTT
TRBV20-1,many,TRBJ1-5,TRBD1,CSARRGQINQPQHF,TGCAGTGCTAGAAGGGGGCAGATTAATCAGCCCCAGCATTTT
TRBV19,few,TRBJ2-2,TRBD2,CASSAAGLGKSSGELFF,TGTGCCAGTAGTGCTGCGGGACTAGGGAAATCGTCCGGGGAGCTGTTTTTT
TRBV24-1,once,TRBJ2-3,NA,CATSDPKGPSDTQYF,TGTGCCACCAGTGATCCCAAGGGCCCTTCAGATACGCAGTATTTT
TRBV30,many,TRBJ1-1,NA,CAWSVSSLWAFF,TGTGCCTGGAGTGTTTCGAGTCTCTGGGCTTTCTTT
TRBV11-2,few,TRBJ1-2,NA,CASLRGSDYGYTF,TGTGCCAGCCTCAGGGGTTCGGACTATGGCTACACCTTC
TRBV20-1,many,TRBJ2-1,TRBD2,CSEGLADYNEQFF,TGCAGTGAGGGACTAGCGGACTACAATGAGCAGTTCTTC
TRBV3-1,NA,TRBJ1-6,NA,CASSARTDNSPLHF,TGTGCCAGCAGCGCCCGGACTGATAATTCACCCCTCCACTTT
TRBV20-1,few,TRBJ2-1,NA,CSARATGGQFGDNEQFF,TGCAGTGCTAGAGCTACCGGGGGGCAGTTCGGCGACAATGAGCAGTTCTTC
TRBV18,many,TRBJ2-7,NA,CASSHRDTTYEQYF,TGTGCCAGCTCGCACCGAGACACCACGTACGAGCAGTACTTC
TRBV2,few,TRBJ1-1,NA,CASRRGPANTEAFF,TGTGCCAGCAGACGGGGCCCAGCGAACACTGAAGCTTTCTTT
TRBV7-3,NA,TRBJ2-7,NA,CASSLHQGSPEQYF,TGTGCCAGCAGCTTACATCAGGGTTCTCCCGAGCAGTACTTC
TRBV11-2,many,TRBJ2-7,NA,CASSPTHKSPHEQYF,TGTGCCAGCAGCCCGACACATAAGAGTCCCCACGAGCAGTACTTC
TRBV9,few,TRBJ2-2,TRBD2,CASSVPAGGPNTGELFF,TGTGCCAGCAGCGTTCCAGCGGGAGGACCGAACACCGGGGAGCTGTTTTTT
TRBV4-1,few,TRBJ2-5,TRBD1,CASSQLGTGQETQYF,TGCGCCAGCAGCCAACTGGGGACAGGGCAAGAGACCCAGTACTTC
TRBV2,many,TRBJ1-5,TRBD1,CASADRVSNQPQHF,TGTGCCAGCGCGGACAGGGTATCGAATCAGCCCCAGCATTTT